The clone carrying this T cell receptor beta chain was seen a single time. The entry originates in a study of blood T cell repertoires in COVID-19. Study in general: Sample material is recorded as cDNA or gDNA derived from T cells, B-cell-depleted T cells, or PBMCs.

The CDR3 runs 13 residues. V was pared by 3 bases and J by 4 bases, with 7 bases between. The assay was immunoSEQ multiplex PCR, and TCRdb's table has in-frame clones only and misses some. The data show 150,000 to 200,000 clones, 80% to 90% seen once. The rearrangement links TRBV12-3 or TRBV12-4 to TRBJ2-1; D gene ambiguous. Sequencing was carried out using peripheral blood. This TCR was recovered from a woman of 80 years or more with COVID-19, enrolled during active disease. The CDR3 reads CASSLRLYNEQFF. In DNA, the CDR3 is TGTGCCAGCAGTTTGAGACTTTACAATGAGCAGTTCTTC.